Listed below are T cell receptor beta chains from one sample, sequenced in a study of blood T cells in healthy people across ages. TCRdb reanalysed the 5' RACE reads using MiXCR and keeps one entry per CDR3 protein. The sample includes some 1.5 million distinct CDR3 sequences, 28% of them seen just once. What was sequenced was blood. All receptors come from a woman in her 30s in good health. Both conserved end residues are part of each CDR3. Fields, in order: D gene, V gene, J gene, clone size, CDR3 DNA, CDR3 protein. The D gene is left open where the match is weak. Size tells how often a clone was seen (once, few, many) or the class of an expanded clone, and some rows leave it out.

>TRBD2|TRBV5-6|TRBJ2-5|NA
TGTGCCAGCAACTATGATAGCGGGGGGGCCAGTCTGTCGACCCAGTACTTC
CASNYDSGGASLSTQYF
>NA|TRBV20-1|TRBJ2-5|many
TGCAGTGCTAGAGTGGGGTCGGCCGAGACCCAGTACTTC
CSARVGSAETQYF
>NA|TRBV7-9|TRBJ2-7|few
TGTGCCAGCAGCTTAGGTTCAGGGTCAGTATACGAGCAGTACTTC
CASSLGSGSVYEQYF
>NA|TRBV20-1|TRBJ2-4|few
TGCAGTGCTGGTATCCCCCAGGACCTAGCCAAAAACATTCAGTACTTC
CSAGIPQDLAKNIQYF
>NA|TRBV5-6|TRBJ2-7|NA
TGTGCCAGCAGCTTTTTCCTTACCTATAGCTCCTACGAGCAGTACTTC
CASSFFLTYSSYEQYF
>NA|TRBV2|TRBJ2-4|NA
TGTGCCAGCAGCGACCGGAATGAAATTCAGTACTTC
CASSDRNEIQYF
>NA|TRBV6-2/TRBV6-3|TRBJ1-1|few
TGTGCCAGCAGTTCCAGACAGGAAGCTTTCTTT
CASSSRQEAFF
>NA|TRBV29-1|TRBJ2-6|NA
TGCAGCGTTGAAGATCTGGGCTCTGGGGCCAACGTCCTGACTTTC
CSVEDLGSGANVLTF
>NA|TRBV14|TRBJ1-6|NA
TGTGCCAGCAGCCAAGAACTGAGTAATTCACCCCTCCACTTT
CASSQELSNSPLHF
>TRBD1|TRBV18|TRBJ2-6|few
TGTGCCAGCTCACGAGGACAGGGAATGGTACGGGGGGCCAACGTCCTGACTTTC
CASSRGQGMVRGANVLTF
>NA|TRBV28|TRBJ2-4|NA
TGTGCCAGCAGTTTATTTAGGACAGACAATGAGCAGTACTTC
CASSLFRTDNEQYF
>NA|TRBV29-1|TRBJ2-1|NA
TGCAGCGTTCGCCGGGCCCCTGCTCGAGATGAGCAGTTCTTC
CSVRRAPARDEQFF
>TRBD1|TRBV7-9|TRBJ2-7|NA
TGTGCCAGCAGCGCGACCGGGACAGGGACCTACAAGCAGTACTTC
CASSATGTGTYKQYF
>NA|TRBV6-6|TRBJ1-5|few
TGTGCCAGCAGTTACTCTATCTGGGACACAAATCAGCCCCAGCATTTT
CASSYSIWDTNQPQHF
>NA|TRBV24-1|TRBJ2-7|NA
TGTGCCACCAGTGAGTCAACAGGGATCGACCCCTACGAGCAGTACTTC
CATSESTGIDPYEQYF
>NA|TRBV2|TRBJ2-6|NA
TGTGCCAGCAGTGAAGGTAGTGGTCTGGGGGCCAACGTCCCGACTTTC
CASSEGSGLGANVPTF
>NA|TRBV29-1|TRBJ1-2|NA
TGCAGCGTCTTAGGGGGGGCGTCGCAATATGGCTACACCTTC
CSVLGGASQYGYTF
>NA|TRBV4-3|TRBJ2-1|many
TGCGCCAGCAGCCAAGGGACCGTGAGGGATGAGCAGTTCTTC
CASSQGTVRDEQFF
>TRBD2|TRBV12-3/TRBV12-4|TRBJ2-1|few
TGTGCCAGCAGCCGACTAGCGCCCAATGAGCAGTTCTTC
CASSRLAPNEQFF
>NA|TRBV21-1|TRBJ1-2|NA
TGTGCCAGCAGCATGACGCCCCTGACGGACTATGGCTACACCTTC
CASSMTPLTDYGYTF
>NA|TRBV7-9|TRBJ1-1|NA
TGTGCCAGCAGCGCGAGGTGGGGGAACACTGAAGCTTTCTTT
CASSARWGNTEAFF
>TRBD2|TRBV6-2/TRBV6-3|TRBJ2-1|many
TGTGCCAGCAGTCGCCCCCCTTCTAGCGGGAGAGGGAATGAGCAGTTCTTC
CASSRPPSSGRGNEQFF
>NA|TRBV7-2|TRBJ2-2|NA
TGTGCCAGCAGCCCCAGACCGGGAGACTCCGGGGAGCTGTTTTTT
CASSPRPGDSGELFF
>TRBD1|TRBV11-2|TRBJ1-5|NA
TGTGCCAGCAGCTTAGGAGGGACAGGTTCGCAGCCCCAGCATTTT
CASSLGGTGSQPQHF
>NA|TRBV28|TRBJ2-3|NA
TGTGCCAGCAGTTTGGGGGGCCAAACCTTCACAGATACGCAGTATTTT
CASSLGGQTFTDTQYF
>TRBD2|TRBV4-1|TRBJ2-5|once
TGCGCCAGCAGCCAAGATACTAGCGGGGGGGAAGAGACCCAGTACTTC
CASSQDTSGGEETQYF
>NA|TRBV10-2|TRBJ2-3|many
TGCGCCAGCAGTGAGAGGGTAAAGGGCTGGGATACGCAGTATTTT
CASSERVKGWDTQYF
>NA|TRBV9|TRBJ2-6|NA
TGTGCCAGCAGTGTGGGACCAGGGTCCCCTGGGGCCAACGTCCTGACTTTC
CASSVGPGSPGANVLTF
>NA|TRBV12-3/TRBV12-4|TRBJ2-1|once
TGTGCCAGCACTCCACGGGGCACCCACTACAATGAGCAGTTCTTC
CASTPRGTHYNEQFF
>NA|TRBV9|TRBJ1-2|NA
TGTGCCAGCAGCTCGCCCCGGGACACCAACTATGGCTACACCTTC
CASSSPRDTNYGYTF
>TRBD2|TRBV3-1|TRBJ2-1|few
TGTGCCAGCAGCCAAGATCTACTAGCGGGAGGGCCCTCTACAATAGAGCAGTTCTTC
CASSQDLLAGGPSTIEQFF
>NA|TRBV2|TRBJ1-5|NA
TGTGCCAGCTCGGTCCTCCGAAATCAGCCCCAGCATTTT
CASSVLRNQPQHF
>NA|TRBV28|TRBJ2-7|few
TGTGCCAGCAGTTTTACCCCTCGGGACGGCTCCTACGAGCAGTACTTC
CASSFTPRDGSYEQYF
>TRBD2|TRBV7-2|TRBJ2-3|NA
TGTGCCAGCAGCTCTAAGGTAGCGGGAATAGAGACAGATACGCAGTATTTT
CASSSKVAGIETDTQYF
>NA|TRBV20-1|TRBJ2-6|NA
TGCAGTGCTACAGATGGCTCTGGGGCCAACGTCCGGACTTTC
CSATDGSGANVRTF